Shown below are 29 T cell receptor beta chains from a single sample sequenced in a study of T cell changes during pregnancy in multiple sclerosis. Measured with immunoSEQ multiplex PCR; TCRdb has only the in-frame clones, and not every one. The table has fewer than 80,000 clones, 92% seen once. The sequences come from peripheral blood, collected in the third trimester of pregnancy. Receptors were obtained from a female donor in good health, enrolled as a control in a pregnancy study.

The chain links TRBV14 to TRBJ2-3; tentatively, D is TRBD1 (5 bases). The CDR3 has 14 amino acids. V lost 4 bases to trimming and J lost 2 bases, with 10 bases between them. The germline CDR1 and CDR2 sequences are SGHDN and FVKESK. This chain's CDR3 is CASSPQGATDTQYF. CDR3 nucleotide sequence: TGTGCCAGCAGCCCCCAGGGCGCCACAGATACGCAGTATTTT.

This clone was found once. V gene TRBV27 combines with J gene TRBJ1-1; the D is unclear. CDR1 and CDR2 (germline): MNHEY, SMNVEV (reference sequence). The CDR3 extends over 11 amino acids. Trimming took off 9 bases at V and 6 bases at J, with 11 bases between the two ends. This CDR3 is CASFSGSEAFF. The CDR3 nucleotides are TGTGCCAGTTTCAGTGGCTCTGAAGCTTTCTTT.

The V gene is TRBV2, the J gene TRBJ2-4; D might be TRBD2 (6 bases). The CDR3 is 12 amino acids. V lost 6 bases and J lost 9, with 12 bases in between. CDR1 and CDR2 (germline): SNHLY, FYNNEI. CDR3 in amino acids: CASRGDLGIQYF. CDR3 nucleotide sequence: TGTGCCAGCAGGGGGGACTTAGGCATTCAGTACTTC.

The CDR3 DNA reads as TGTGCCAGTAAAAAGACAGGAGAAGACTTTTATAGCAATCAGCCCCAGCATTTT. As protein: CASKKTGEDFYSNQPQHF. The chain joins TRBV19 to TRBJ1-5; possibly TRBD1 for D (6 bases). The germline V gene has CDR1 LNHDA and CDR2 SQIVND (reference sequence). V shed 7 bases and J shed 0 bases, with 22 bases lying between them. This CDR3 spans 18 amino acids.

CDR3 sequence (DNA): TGCGCCAGCAGGACTAGCGGGGAGTCGGAGACCCAGTACTTC. Its protein is CASRTSGESETQYF. V gene TRBV5-1 combines with J gene TRBJ2-5; 11 bases are a match to TRBD2. CDR1 and CDR2 from the germline V gene are SGHRS and YFSETQ. The CDR3 runs to 14 residues. Trimming at V came to 5 bases and at J to 5 bases, leaving 5 bases not matched to a gene. Supplemented by reference TRBV5-1 and TRBJ2-5, the full variable domain reads KAGVTQTPRYLIKTRGQQVTLSCSPISGHRSVSWYQQTPGQGLQFLFEYFSETQRNKGNFPGRFSGRQFSNSRSEMNVSTLELGDSALYLCASRTSGESETQYFGPGTRLLVL.

This chain connects TRBV27 to TRBJ2-1; TRBD2 agrees at 10 bases. Germline CDR1 MNHEY, CDR2 SMNVEV (reference sequence). V lost 4 bases and J lost 0; bases outside the gene matches: 6. This CDR3 has 17 amino acids. CDR3 DNA: TGTGCCAGCAGTTCTAGCGGGAGTATTGGCTCCTACAATGAGCAGTTCTTC. Translation gives CASSSSGSIGSYNEQFF.

Note on this clone: Relative to the germline gene, one junction end is altered; a read error may explain this. The V call is TRBV7-7, the J call TRBJ2-7; D unclear. The CDR3 extends over 13 amino acids. CDR1 is SSHAT, CDR2 FNYEAQ, per germline (reference sequence). The CDR3 loop reads CASSLSTGSEQYF. CDR3 DNA: TGTGCTAGCAGCTTAAGCACGGGTTCCGAGCAGTACTTC.

The chain is built from TRBV28 and TRBJ1-5; no clear D. The germline V gene encodes CDR1 MDHEN and CDR2 SYDVKM. V was shortened by 2 bases and J by 0 bases, with 11 bases between the two germline ends. This CDR3 contains 16 residues. The CDR3 is CASSLRSEYSNQPQHF. The CDR3 bases are TGTGCCAGCAGTTTACGGAGTGAATATAGCAATCAGCCCCAGCATTTT.

V is TRBV19 and J is TRBJ2-3; D might be TRBD2 (5 bases). CDR1 is LNHDA and CDR2 is SQIVND in the germline V gene (reference sequence). The V gene lost 8 bases and the J gene lost 2 bases, with 8 bases spanning the gap. This CDR3 is built from 12 residues. CDR3 nucleotides: TGTGCCAGTTCCGGGGACACAGATACGCAGTATTTT. It is translated as CASSGDTDTQYF.

This clone appeared once. V is TRBV30 and J is TRBJ2-3, with a weak D call TRBD2 (6 bases). There are 14 residues in the CDR3. Per the germline V gene, CDR1 is GTSNPN and CDR2 is SVGIG (reference sequence). The ends were cut back, 2 bases at V and 6 bases at J, with 15 bases in the middle. CDR3 sequence: CAWSPRGFRDTQYF. As DNA, the CDR3 is TGTGCCTGGAGTCCCCGGGGGTTCCGGGATACGCAGTATTTT.

J is TRBJ1-2 and V is TRBV18, with D possibly TRBD1 on 6 matching bases. V lost 3 bases and J lost 2, with 10 bases in between. The CDR3 spans 14 residues. Germline V CDR1 and CDR2: KGHSH, LQKENI. CDR3 protein: CASSPMGQNYGYTF. The CDR3 DNA reads as TGTGCCAGCTCACCTATGGGACAAAACTATGGCTACACCTTC.

The rearrangement joins TRBV28 to TRBJ2-7; D is perhaps TRBD2 (6 bases). With 2 bases removed from V and 5 bases from J, the gap between germline ends came to 16 bases. This CDR3 contains 15 residues. CDR1 and CDR2 from the germline V gene are MDHEN and SYDVKM. The CDR3 region is CASSLGYTSRNEQYF. The CDR3 bases are TGTGCCAGCAGTTTAGGTTATACTAGCAGAAACGAGCAGTACTTC.

The gene calls are TRBV2 and TRBJ2-7; D might be TRBD2 (6 bases). This CDR3 spans 13 amino acids. CDR1 and CDR2 (germline): SNHLY, FYNNEI. V lost 7 bases to trimming and J lost 2 bases, with 12 bases between them. The CDR3 sequence: CASILDYAYEQYF. The DNA of the CDR3 is TGTGCCAGCATCCTGGACTATGCCTACGAGCAGTACTTC. The full variable domain, rest sourced from reference TRBV2 and TRBJ2-7, is EPEVTQTPSHQVTQMGQEVILRCVPISNHLYFYWYRQILGQKVEFLVSFYNNEISEKSEIFDDQFSVERPDGSNFTLKIRSTKLEDSAMYFCASILDYAYEQYFGPGTRLTVT.

V and J are TRBV18 and TRBJ1-5; a weak D match, TRBD1 (6 bases). CDR3 size: 17 residues. Trimming shortened V by 0 bases and J by 1 base, and 13 bases separated the two germline ends. Per germline, CDR1 KGHSH and CDR2 LQKENI. This chain's CDR3 is CASSPPNRVTSNQPQHF. CDR3 bases: TGTGCCAGCTCACCACCAAACAGGGTAACGAGCAATCAGCCCCAGCATTTT. The full variable domain, in which reference TRBV18 and TRBJ1-5 provide the parts outside the CDR3, is NAGVMQNPRHLVRRRGQEARLRCSPMKGHSHVYWYRQLPEEGLKFMVYLQKENIIDESGMPKERFSAEFPKEGPSILRIQQVVRGDSAAYFCASSPPNRVTSNQPQHFGDGTRLSIL.

V gene TRBV28 combines with J gene TRBJ2-5; 10 positions agree with TRBD2. V was pared by 7 bases and J by 5 bases, with 19 bases of the junction left unmatched. CDR3 length: 18 residues. CDR1 MDHEN and CDR2 SYDVKM come from the germline V gene. The DNA for the CDR3 is TGTGCCAGCAAACCCGCAGTAACCTTATGGACTAGCGGTGAGACCCAGTACTTC. This encodes CASKPAVTLWTSGETQYF.

The chain is built from TRBV6-5 and TRBJ2-3; no clear D. Per germline, CDR1 MNHEY and CDR2 SVGAGI. The CDR3 spans 16 residues. Trimming removed 3 bases from V and 3 bases from J, with 16 bases in between. The CDR3 bases are TGTGCCAGCAGTTATCGGCTCCCTAGAGGAACAGATACGCAGTATTTT. As protein: CASSYRLPRGTDTQYF.

The genes are TRBV19 and TRBJ2-1; TRBD2 might be the D (6 bases). The V gene's germline CDR1 is LNHDA and CDR2 SQIVND (reference sequence). This CDR3 has 16 amino acids. V gave up 0 bases and J gave up 7 bases, with 16 bases separating them. CDR3 in amino acids: CASSIDRGGSGNEQFF. The CDR3 nucleotides are TGTGCCAGTAGTATAGATCGAGGAGGGTCAGGAAATGAGCAGTTCTTC.

The chain joins TRBV6-6 to TRBJ1-2, with TRBD1 as a possible D gene (5 bases). The CDR3 consists of 14 residues. The ends were cut back, 5 bases at V and 4 bases at J, with 14 bases in the middle. The germline CDR1 and CDR2 sequences are MNHNY and SVGAGI (reference sequence). The CDR3 DNA is TGTGCCAGCAGTCAATCCGACAGCCTCTATGGCTACACCTTC. Amino acids: CASSQSDSLYGYTF.

The V and J genes are TRBV7-2 and TRBJ2-3; tentatively, D is TRBD1 (5 bases). Trimming left V 1 base short and J 2 bases short, with 10 bases between. This CDR3 contains 15 residues. CDR1 and CDR2 (germline): SGHTA, FQGNSA. This chain's CDR3 is CASSLVSGNTDTQYF. The CDR3 DNA reads as TGTGCCAGCAGCTTAGTGTCAGGGAACACAGATACGCAGTATTTT.

The J gene is TRBJ2-1, the V gene TRBV9; D might be TRBD1 (6 bases). Germline assignment: CDR1 SGDLS and CDR2 YYNGEE. The CDR3 length is 15 residues. The ends were cut back, 4 bases at V and 0 bases at J, with 11 bases in the middle. The CDR3, as DNA: TGTGCCAGCAGCAAACAGGGCGACTCCTACAATGAGCAGTTCTTC. Translation: CASSKQGDSYNEQFF.

This sequence joins TRBV5-1 and TRBJ1-1; 7 nucleotides line up with TRBD1. This CDR3 comprises 15 residues. Looked up from germline, CDR1 is SGHRS and CDR2 is YFSETQ. With 6 bases clipped from V and 1 base from J, the junction kept 9 bases outside the gene matches. CDR3 sequence: CASTPYRGANTEAFF. The CDR3 region has the DNA TGCGCCAGCACGCCCTACAGGGGTGCGAACACTGAAGCTTTCTTT.

This chain uses TRBV10-3 with TRBJ2-5; TRBD2 matches 9 bases. V lost 6 bases and J lost 1; bases outside the gene matches: 6. This CDR3 comprises 15 residues. Germline-derived CDR1 and CDR2 are ENHRY and SYGVKD. CDR3 nucleotides: TGTGCCATCAGACCGACTAGCGGACCCCAAGAGACCCAGTACTTC. Translated, it gives CAIRPTSGPQETQYF.

The V call is TRBV7-9, the J call TRBJ2-5; 11 bases match TRBD2. This CDR3 comprises 17 residues. Germline lookup yields CDR1 SEHNR and CDR2 FQNEAQ (reference sequence). Losses at the gene ends were 5 bases for V and 5 bases for J; bases not matched to a gene: 13. CDR3 DNA: TGTGCCAGCAGCCCGACCGTAGCGGGAGGGCGGGGGGAGACCCAGTACTTC. It yields the protein CASSPTVAGGRGETQYF.

The V call is TRBV28, the J call TRBJ2-1; D is perhaps TRBD2 (6 bases). The germline V and J ends were trimmed by 7 bases and 8 bases, with 21 bases remaining between them. Per germline, CDR1 MDHEN and CDR2 SYDVKM. CDR3 length equals 15 residues. The CDR3 loop is CASTPGDASRDEQFF. The CDR3 bases are TGTGCCAGCACCCCGGGGGATGCTAGCCGGGATGAGCAGTTCTTC.

Here the CDR3 reads CASETGTSRYNEQFF. The CDR3 DNA sequence: TGTGCCAGCGAAACCGGGACTAGCAGATACAATGAGCAGTTCTTC. The chain joins TRBV2 to TRBJ2-1; 9 bases align to TRBD2. The CDR3 is 15 residues long. Losses at the gene ends were 8 bases for V and 4 bases for J; bases not matched to a gene: 9. Germline V lookup: CDR1 SNHLY, CDR2 FYNNEI.

The chain has TRBV14 and TRBJ2-7; 11 positions match TRBD2. Trimming cost V 6 bases and J 2 bases; bases outside gene matches: 9. Germline-derived CDR1 and CDR2 are SGHDN and FVKESK. This CDR3 is built from 16 residues. The CDR3 DNA follows: TGTGCCAGCAGTTTCCTACCGGGACTAGCGGCCTACGAGCAGTACTTC. Protein sequence: CASSFLPGLAAYEQYF.

This chain joins TRBV4-3 and TRBJ2-1; TRBD2 agrees at 9 bases. V lost 1 base to trimming and J lost 4 bases; unmatched junction nucleotides: 5. Germline loops: CDR1 LGHNA, CDR2 YSLEER. The CDR3 is 16 residues long. CDR3 sequence: CASSQVRLAVYNEQFF. The CDR3 region has the DNA TGCGCCAGCAGCCAAGTTCGACTAGCGGTTTACAATGAGCAGTTCTTC.

The V call is TRBV7-2, the J call TRBJ1-1; D not certain. In germline, CDR1 is SGHTA, CDR2 FQGNSA. The V end lost 3 bases, the J end lost 9 bases, and 20 bases lay between the germline ends. This CDR3 is 15 amino acids long. The CDR3 DNA reads as TGTGCCAGCAGCTTTAGCGAGGGTCTTTTGGGGAAAGCTTTCTTT. Translated: CASSFSEGLLGKAFF.

The rearrangement links TRBV18 to TRBJ1-5, with a possible D match to TRBD1 (5 bases). This CDR3 spans 15 amino acids. Germline CDR1 is KGHSH and CDR2 is LQKENI. The V end was cut by 0 bases, the J end by 5 bases, with 11 bases between. The CDR3 protein is CASSPPWAGDQPQHF. CDR3 in DNA: TGTGCCAGCTCACCACCGTGGGCGGGGGATCAGCCCCAGCATTTT. The full variable domain, with the rest looked up from reference TRBV18 and TRBJ1-5, is NAGVMQNPRHLVRRRGQEARLRCSPMKGHSHVYWYRQLPEEGLKFMVYLQKENIIDESGMPKERFSAEFPKEGPSILRIQQVVRGDSAAYFCASSPPWAGDQPQHFGDGTRLSIL.